This TCR beta chain was recorded in a study of human T cells and chemical hapten exposure. Findings and limits, study-wide: The number of TCRs over 1 in 1000 frequency stayed unchanged after DPC.

Individual cDNA molecules each carried unique molecular identifiers attached by the library. Authors' processing steps: The number of TCRs in each sample had a median of about 96,000 and spanned roughly 23,224 to 700,000. TCRdb redid the calling of the RACE reads with MiXCR, one entry per CDR3 protein. What appears here as the V and J calls and clone size reflects TCRdb's work, not the paper's. The sample records approximately 400,000 distinct CDR3 sequences, around 4.8% being singletons. Specified time point: patch test 1, 2 weeks after DPC sensitization. As for treatment: therapeutic diphenylcyclopropenone sensitization with weekly scalp DPC. Every donor had alopecia and was 18 to 70 years old; all were suitable for DPC. This clonotype was detected many times. Its antigen is not known. This CDR3 is 13 amino acids long. V lost 5 bases and J 1 base, leaving 10 bases between the germline ends. Germline loops: CDR1 SGHRS, CDR2 YFSETQ.

This chain joins TRBV5-1 and TRBJ2-7; D assignment may be TRBD1 or TRBD2 (5 bases each). Sample: whole blood, taken in connection with sensitization to the hapten diphenylcyclopropenone (DPC). The clonotype originates from a woman between 45 and 65 years old with alopecia areata. Some clones in this sample may be carry-over from other donors' samples. The DNA for the CDR3 is TGCGCCAGCAGTGGGGGTCCTTCCTACGAGCAGTACTTC. Amino acid sequence: CASSGGPSYEQYF.